The 32 T cell receptor beta chains below all came from one sample that was sequenced in a study of blood T cell repertoires in COVID-19. The assay was immunoSEQ multiplex PCR, and TCRdb's table has in-frame clones only and misses some. Seen here are 130,000 to 150,000 clones, about 87% observed once, and the top ten hold approximately 4%. The sample taken for sequencing was peripheral blood. The receptors come from a middle-aged woman with acute or convalescent COVID-19.

This clone was found a few times. This chain's CDR3 is CAWSVLRGYGYTF. DNA of the CDR3: TGTGCCTGGAGTGTACTCCGGGGATATGGCTACACCTTC. The chain is built from TRBV30 and TRBJ1-2, with D unresolved. Germline V gene sequence: CDR1 GTSNPN, CDR2 SVGIG (reference sequence). The CDR3 consists of 13 residues. V was trimmed by 0 bases and J by 5 bases, leaving 10 bases between them.

The DNA for the CDR3 is TGTGCCACCCTCCGAGGACAGGGAAACTACAATGAGCAGTTCTTC. This sequence encodes CATLRGQGNYNEQFF. This rearrangement joins TRBV10-3 to TRBJ2-1, with 8 bases that match TRBD1. Germline trimming cut 10 bases from V and 3 bases from J; bases unmatched to any gene: 11. The germline V gene encodes CDR1 ENHRY and CDR2 SYGVKD. The CDR3 is made up of 15 amino acids.

V usage is TRBV6-2 or TRBV6-3 and J usage is TRBJ2-1; the D gene is possibly TRBD1 (5 bases). The V gene lost 2 bases and the J gene lost 6 bases, with 14 bases spanning the gap. Looked up from germline, CDR1 is MNHEY and CDR2 is SVGEGT. This CDR3 comprises 15 residues. The CDR3 bases are TGTGCCAGCAGTTACGGGCAGGGTACCCCCAATGAGCAGTTCTTC. It is translated as CASSYGQGTPNEQFF.

This sequence joins TRBV5-1 and TRBJ1-4; D is perhaps TRBD1 (5 bases). V was trimmed by 5 bases and J by 3 bases, leaving 14 bases between them. The CDR3 loop spans 15 amino acids. Per germline, CDR1 SGHRS and CDR2 YFSETQ. DNA for the CDR3: TGCGCCAGCAGGTTGTTGGACATTCCTAATGAAAAACTGTTTTTT. Amino acid sequence: CASRLLDIPNEKLFF.

J is TRBJ1-1 and V is TRBV18; tentative D call: TRBD1 (6 bases). The CDR3 has 14 residues. V lost 4 bases and J 4 bases, leaving 13 bases between the germline ends. Germline CDR1 KGHSH, CDR2 LQKENI. CDR3 DNA: TGTGCCAGCTCACGGGGGCAGGGGAGCACTGAAGCTTTCTTT. Residues: CASSRGQGSTEAFF.

This clone was seen just once. CDR3 bases: TGTGCCAGCAGCTTAATCTCCGCCGGGGATGAGCAGTTCTTC. It yields the protein CASSLISAGDEQFF. V usage is TRBV7-2 and J usage is TRBJ2-1, with D perhaps matching TRBD2 (5 bases). Germline V gene lookup returns CDR1 SGHTA and CDR2 FQGNSA. The CDR3 totals 14 residues. The V end lost 2 bases, the J end lost 8 bases, and 13 bases lay between the germline ends.

The chain combines TRBV12-5 with TRBJ2-2; 7 nucleotides align to TRBD2. The CDR3 runs 16 residues. Germline lookup yields CDR1 LGHNT and CDR2 FRNRAP. The junction had 7 bases not matched to a gene; V was cut back by 5 bases and J by 1 base. CDR3 region: CASGRPTGGNTGELFF. CDR3 nucleotides: TGTGCTAGTGGTCGGCCAACGGGAGGGAACACCGGGGAGCTGTTTTTT.

The rearrangement joins TRBV19 to TRBJ1-2; 8 bases agree with TRBD1. This CDR3 contains 13 residues. The V gene's germline CDR1 is LNHDA and CDR2 SQIVND (reference sequence). Germline trimming cut 4 bases from V and 4 bases from J; bases unmatched to any gene: 2. The CDR3 DNA follows: TGTGCCAGTAGTACCGGGACAGGCTATGGCTACACCTTC. This translates into CASSTGTGYGYTF.

J is TRBJ1-2 and V is TRBV7-9, with 7 nucleotides matching TRBD1. The CDR3 consists of 16 residues. Trimming cost V 5 bases and J 4 bases; bases outside gene matches: 13. Germline V gene lookup returns CDR1 SEHNR and CDR2 FQNEAQ (reference sequence). The CDR3 is CASSEFPAGTAYGYTF. The CDR3 bases are TGTGCCAGCAGCGAATTCCCCGCCGGGACAGCCTATGGCTACACCTTC.

The chain links TRBV18 to TRBJ1-1; D unresolved. The V end was cut by 2 bases, the J end by 6 bases, with 10 bases between. The CDR3 runs to 13 residues. Germline values: CDR1 KGHSH, CDR2 LQKENI. As DNA, the CDR3 is TGTGCCAGCTCACCAGCGGGGTACTCTGAAGCTTTCTTT. Its protein product is CASSPAGYSEAFF.

This clone was counted once. The chain uses TRBV11-2 and TRBJ1-4; 10 bases are shared with TRBD1. Losses at the gene ends were 3 bases for V and 8 bases for J; bases not matched to a gene: 6. The germline gives CDR1 SGHAT, CDR2 FQNNGV. The CDR3 is 15 residues long. The CDR3 protein is CASSFDRGLREKLFF. The CDR3 DNA reads TGTGCCAGCAGCTTTGACAGGGGGCTGAGGGAAAAACTGTTTTTT. Based on the CDR3 plus reference TRBV11-2 and TRBJ1-4, the full variable domain is EAGVAQSPRYKIIEKRQSVAFWCNPISGHATLYWYQQILGQGPKLLIQFQNNGVVDDSQLPKDRFSAERLKGVDSTLKIQPAKLEDSAVYLCASSFDRGLREKLFFGSGTQLSVL.

The genes are TRBV15 and TRBJ2-3, with 11 bases fitting TRBD2. Germline lookup yields CDR1 LNHNV and CDR2 YYDKDF (reference sequence). V trimming: 2 bases; J trimming: 2 bases; junction bases outside the gene matches: 6. This CDR3 comprises 17 residues. The chain's CDR3 is CATSRPRGLADTDTQYF. CDR3 bases: TGTGCCACCAGCAGACCGAGGGGACTAGCGGACACAGATACGCAGTATTTT.

The chain employs TRBV30 and TRBJ1-2, with D tentatively TRBD1 (6 bases). Trimming cost V 3 bases and J 6 bases, with 17 bases left between them. The CDR3 has 14 residues. Looked up from germline, CDR1 is GTSNPN and CDR2 is SVGIG (reference sequence). CDR3 nucleotides: TGTGCCTGGAGAGCTAAGGACAGACCCCATGGCTACACCTTC. Amino acid sequence: CAWRAKDRPHGYTF.

The genes are TRBV24-1 and TRBJ2-2; D is uncertain. This CDR3 is built from 13 residues. Germline CDR1 and CDR2: KGHDR and SFDVKD. Trimming pared 4 bases from V and 7 bases from J, leaving 9 bases between. CDR3 sequence reads: CATSDLYSGELFF. In nucleotides, the CDR3 is TGTGCCACCAGTGACCTGTATAGCGGGGAGCTGTTTTTT.

This sequence joins TRBV7-2 and TRBJ1-2; maybe TRBD1 (6 bases). The CDR3 consists of 17 residues. Trimming removed 3 bases from V and 4 bases from J, with 21 bases in between. Germline assignment: CDR1 SGHTA and CDR2 FQGNSA. CDR3 DNA: TGTGCCAGCAGCTTGCGGCAGGGAGGGGGGGGTGGCTATGGCTACACCTTC. It encodes CASSLRQGGGGGYGYTF.

The genes are TRBV7-2 and TRBJ2-5, with 9 bases identical to TRBD1. V dropped 5 bases and J dropped 3; count of bases not matched to a gene: 10. CDR1 SGHTA and CDR2 FQGNSA come from the germline V gene. CDR3 length equals 16 residues. The CDR3 reads CASSLLFDRGEETQYF. In nucleotides, the CDR3 is TGTGCCAGCAGCCTACTTTTCGACAGGGGGGAAGAGACCCAGTACTTC.

The chain couples TRBV7-6 to TRBJ2-1, with D unclear. V was pared by 5 bases and J by 2 bases, with 7 bases between. Germline CDR1 is SGHVS and CDR2 is FNYEAQ. This CDR3 has 13 amino acids. This CDR3 reads CASSRSPYNEQFF. CDR3 nucleotide sequence: TGTGCCAGCAGCCGGTCCCCCTACAATGAGCAGTTCTTC.

The chain uses TRBV7-3 and TRBJ2-1; D perhaps matches TRBD2 (5 bases). This CDR3 spans 15 amino acids. Germline CDR1 and CDR2: SGHTA and FQGTGA. Trimming stripped 2 bases from V and 1 base from J, with 9 bases between. The CDR3 DNA reads TGTGCCAGCAGCTTACTAGGAGGTTCCTACAATGAGCAGTTCTTC. The encoded protein is CASSLLGGSYNEQFF.

The CDR3 bases are TGTGCCAGCAGCCGCAGCGACCTTTCCTACGAGCAGTACTTC. Its translation: CASSRSDLSYEQYF. The chain uses TRBV5-4 and TRBJ2-7; D remains ambiguous. V dropped 4 bases and J dropped 1 base, with 12 bases sitting between them. Germline CDR1 and CDR2: SGHNT and YYREEE (reference sequence). The CDR3 length is 14 residues.

The V call is TRBV6-6, the J call TRBJ2-7; D gene unclear. Looked up from germline, CDR1 is MNHNY and CDR2 is SVGAGI (reference sequence). V dropped 2 bases and J dropped 0 bases, with 8 bases sitting between them. CDR3 size: 14 residues. CDR3 region: CASSYRQFSYEQYF. In DNA form, the CDR3 reads TGTGCCAGCAGTTACCGTCAGTTCTCCTACGAGCAGTACTTC.

This clone was detected only a few times. This rearrangement joins TRBV7-2 to TRBJ1-5, with TRBD1 matching 7 bases. Per the germline V gene, CDR1 is SGHTA and CDR2 is FQGNSA. The CDR3 sequence is 13 residues long. V shed 4 bases, J shed 5 bases, and the junction held 2 bases outside the gene matches. As DNA, the CDR3 is TGTGCCAGCAGCTCAGACAGGGATCAGCCCCAGCATTTT. Translation gives CASSSDRDQPQHF.

The chain is built from TRBV6-2 or TRBV6-3 and TRBJ2-7; D is possibly TRBD2 (6 bases). Trimming pared 2 bases from V and 0 bases from J, leaving 14 bases between. Looked up from germline, CDR1 is MNHEY and CDR2 is SVGEGT. The CDR3 loop spans 16 amino acids. The CDR3 loop reads CASSYARGGSSYEQYF. In DNA form, the CDR3 reads TGTGCCAGCAGTTACGCGAGAGGAGGGTCCTCCTACGAGCAGTACTTC.

V usage is TRBV7-9 and J usage is TRBJ1-2, with D unclear. Germline V gene lookup returns CDR1 SEHNR and CDR2 FQNEAQ (reference sequence). With 5 bases removed from V and 3 bases from J, the gap between germline ends came to 7 bases. The CDR3 spans 12 residues. Written as DNA, the CDR3 is TGTGCCAGCAGCGCTACGGACTATGGCTACACCTTC. Protein product: CASSATDYGYTF.

This clone turned up a few times. CDR3 in DNA: TGTGCCACCTGTGTCGACAGCACCTTC. It yields the protein CATCVDSTF. The chain employs TRBV24-1 and TRBJ1-2, with a possible D match to TRBD1 (5 bases). The germline V gene has CDR1 KGHDR and CDR2 SFDVKD. The CDR3 sequence is 9 residues long. V was trimmed by 9 bases and J by 13 bases, leaving 11 bases between them.

This sequence joins TRBV4-3 and TRBJ2-3; D gene unclear. CDR1 LGHNA and CDR2 YSLEER come from the germline V gene. Trimming took off 0 bases at V and 5 bases at J, with 9 bases between the two ends. The CDR3 covers 14 residues. CDR3 sequence: CASSQDLGVDTQYF. In DNA, the CDR3 is TGCGCCAGCAGCCAAGACCTTGGAGTAGATACGCAGTATTTT.

This chain joins TRBV7-2 and TRBJ1-2; tentatively, D is TRBD1 (6 bases). Germline V CDR1 and CDR2: SGHTA, FQGNSA. This CDR3 is 15 amino acids long. Trimming removed 2 bases at V and 5 bases at J, with 15 bases between. The CDR3 DNA reads TGTGCCAGCAGCTTAAATCAGGGTCAGGGGTATGGCTACACCTTC. Residues: CASSLNQGQGYGYTF.

The CDR3 region has the DNA TGTGCCAGCTCACCGGAGACAGGGCCTCAGCCCCAGCATTTT. Encoded protein: CASSPETGPQPQHF. This chain connects TRBV18 to TRBJ1-5; TRBD1 matches 7 bases. V trimming: 3 bases; J trimming: 6 bases; junction bases outside the gene matches: 5. Germline CDR1 KGHSH, CDR2 LQKENI. The CDR3 runs 14 residues.

The table lists this clone with a count of one. The CDR3 loop is CASSSTETQYF. DNA of the CDR3: TGCGCCAGCAGCTCTACGGAGACCCAGTACTTC. The gene calls are TRBV5-1 and TRBJ2-5; no reliable D call. Germline CDR1 is SGHRS and CDR2 is YFSETQ. Trimming took 3 bases from V and 5 from J, leaving 5 bases between them. The CDR3 length is 11 residues.

This sequence joins TRBV6-5 and TRBJ1-4, with unresolved D. CDR3 size: 16 residues. Per the germline V gene, CDR1 is MNHEY and CDR2 is SVGAGI. V lost 2 bases and J 4 bases, leaving 14 bases between the germline ends. Written as DNA, the CDR3 is TGTGCCAGCAGTTACGGCTGGGCAGATTTTAATGAAAAACTGTTTTTT. It translates to CASSYGWADFNEKLFF.

This clone has more than one count but fewer than ten. The chain has TRBV6-2 or TRBV6-3 and TRBJ1-5; D perhaps matches TRBD1 (5 bases). V was trimmed by 5 bases and J by 3 bases, leaving 11 bases between them. The germline gives CDR1 MNHEY, CDR2 SVGEGT. The CDR3 covers 14 residues. The CDR3 sequence is CASSPWGNNQPQHF. The CDR3 DNA reads TGTGCCAGCAGTCCCTGGGGCAACAATCAGCCCCAGCATTTT.

This clone appeared a few times. The chain is built from TRBV19 and TRBJ1-1; D is possibly TRBD1 (6 bases). The CDR3 has 15 residues. The V end lost 2 bases, the J end lost 2 bases, and 12 bases lay between the germline ends. Germline lookup yields CDR1 LNHDA and CDR2 SQIVND (reference sequence). The CDR3 DNA sequence: TGTGCCAGTAGTATAATTCCCAGGGGCAACACTGAAGCTTTCTTT. It encodes CASSIIPRGNTEAFF.

This clone was observed a handful of times. The chain has TRBV7-8 and TRBJ1-5; a possible D gene is TRBD1 (5 bases). In germline, CDR1 is SGHVS, CDR2 FQNEAQ. CDR3 length equals 15 residues. Between the trimmed V and J ends, which lost 0 bases and 5 bases, there was a span of 11 bases. CDR3 bases: TGTGCCAGCAGCTTAGCGTCGGGGGGGTATCAGCCCCAGCATTTT. It specifies CASSLASGGYQPQHF.